This is a list of T cell receptor beta chains from one sample in a study of T cells in tuberculosis. Here immunoSEQ multiplex PCR was the method, and the copy in TCRdb shows in-frame clones only, minus some. The table shows about 30,000 clones, with 91% occurring only once. The specimen was PBMCs, collected at tuberculosis diagnosis. These receptors were obtained from an adult with tuberculosis. The CDR3 runs from the conserved cysteine through the conserved F or W. Each record gives: clone size, J gene, D gene, V gene, CDR3 DNA, CDR3 protein. The D gene is left open where the match is weak. Part of the rows lack a size; the others show once, few, many or a class for expanded clones.

>NA|TRBJ2-3|NA|TRBV27
TGTGCCAGCAGGGATAACGGCGTTGGGAGGACAGATACGCAGTATTTT
CASRDNGVGRTDTQYF
>NA|TRBJ1-3|NA|TRBV4-1
TGCGCCAGCAGCCAGAGAGTCTCTGGAAACACCATATATTTT
CASSQRVSGNTIYF
>NA|TRBJ2-1|NA|TRBV5-1
TGCGCCAGCAGCTTGGTAATAGACAATGAGCAGTTCTTC
CASSLVIDNEQFF
>NA|TRBJ2-3|NA|TRBV4-3
TGCGCCAGCAGCCAAGATCGCCGGACAGGAGGGATGATGACGCAGTATTTT
CASSQDRRTGGMMTQYF
>NA|TRBJ1-2|NA|TRBV28
TGTGCCAGCAGTCTTGACAGCTATGGCTACACCTTC
CASSLDSYGYTF
>NA|TRBJ2-7|TRBD1|TRBV7-2
TGTGCCAGCAGCTTCGGCAGGGGGTACGAGCAGTACTTC
CASSFGRGYEQYF
>NA|TRBJ2-1|TRBD2|TRBV27
TGTGCCAGCAGCGGGGGGGCGGGGGGTTACAATGAGCAGTTCTTC
CASSGGAGGYNEQFF
>NA|TRBJ2-3|TRBD2|TRBV29-1
TGCAGCGTTGAAGGGGCTAGCGGGGTATCCACAGATACGCAGTATTTT
CSVEGASGVSTDTQYF
>NA|TRBJ2-2|TRBD1|TRBV7-2
TGTGCCAGCAGCTATCGGACAGGGGGGACCGGGGAGCTGTTTTTT
CASSYRTGGTGELFF
>NA|TRBJ2-2|TRBD1|TRBV7-8
TGTGCCAGCAGCCCTCGGACAGGGTCCCGAGAGGAGCTGTTTTTT
CASSPRTGSREELFF
>NA|TRBJ2-5|NA|TRBV5-1
TGCGCCAGCAGCCAAGGACACTCGTCAGAGACCCAGTACTTC
CASSQGHSSETQYF
>NA|TRBJ2-3|NA|TRBV7-2
TGTGCCAGCAGCTTAGATGGCGGGGGCGGTCGCACAGATACGCAGTATTTT
CASSLDGGGGRTDTQYF
>NA|TRBJ2-1|TRBD1|TRBV6-6
TGTGCCAGCAGTTACCTGGGACAGGGAGGCAATGAGCAGTTCTTC
CASSYLGQGGNEQFF
>NA|TRBJ1-6|NA|TRBV2
TGTGCCAGCAGTGGTGGGCAAACTGATAATTCACCCCTCCACTTT
CASSGGQTDNSPLHF
>NA|TRBJ1-3|NA|TRBV4-2
TGTGCCAGCAGCGCGGACTCACTCTCTGGAAACACCATATATTTT
CASSADSLSGNTIYF
>NA|TRBJ2-1|NA|TRBV6-5
TGTGCCAGCAGTTACTCGACGCAGGGAAACAATGAGCAGTTCTTC
CASSYSTQGNNEQFF
>few|TRBJ1-2|NA|TRBV5-4
TGTGCCAGCAGCTCGTACGCGGGAAAACGAAACTATGGCTACACCTTC
CASSSYAGKRNYGYTF
>NA|TRBJ2-1|NA|TRBV2
TGTGCCAGCAGCGTTGATGGCGGGGGCCACAATGAGCAGTTCTTC
CASSVDGGGHNEQFF
>NA|TRBJ1-5|NA|TRBV5-5
TGTGCCAGCAGCTTGGGGACATCCCAACAGCCCCAGCATTTT
CASSLGTSQQPQHF
>NA|TRBJ1-5|NA|TRBV19
TGTGCCAGTAGTATGCTGACAGTTGAACAGCCCCAGCATTTT
CASSMLTVEQPQHF
>NA|TRBJ1-1|TRBD1|TRBV6-6
TGTGCCAGCAGTTCCGGACAGGCGAACACTGAAGCTTTCTTT
CASSSGQANTEAFF
>NA|TRBJ2-1|TRBD2|TRBV30
TGTGCCTGGAGTGTACGAAGACTAGCGGGGAACAATGAGCAGTTCTTC
CAWSVRRLAGNNEQFF
>NA|TRBJ2-5|TRBD1|TRBV7-7
TGTGCCAGCAGCCAAGGGACAGGGACAGAGACCCAGTACTTC
CASSQGTGTETQYF
>NA|TRBJ2-3|NA|TRBV6-1
TGTGCCAGCAGTGATCTGGCCACAGATACGCAGTATTTT
CASSDLATDTQYF
>NA|TRBJ2-7|TRBD2|TRBV6-1
TGTGCCAGCAGTGACCCGGGGGGGCCCTACGAGCAGTACTTC
CASSDPGGPYEQYF
>NA|TRBJ1-5|NA|TRBV19
TGTGCCAGTAGTTATCAGATGAGCAATCAGCCCCAGCATTTT
CASSYQMSNQPQHF
>NA|TRBJ1-5|NA|TRBV6-5
TGTGCCAGCAGAAAGACCGCGGGGCAGCCCCAGCATTTT
CASRKTAGQPQHF
>NA|TRBJ1-6|TRBD1|TRBV11-2
TGTGCCAGCAGCCGGGACAGGATAAGCTATAATTCACCCCTCCACTTT
CASSRDRISYNSPLHF
>NA|TRBJ1-5|NA|TRBV5-6
TGTGCCAGCAGCTTGGGTGGGACACCACTTAATCAGCCCCAGCATTTT
CASSLGGTPLNQPQHF
>NA|TRBJ1-5|NA|TRBV28
TGTGCCAGCAGTTTAGAGGGAAGCACCAATCAGCCCCAGCATTTT
CASSLEGSTNQPQHF
>NA|TRBJ2-2|NA|TRBV18
TGTGCCAGCTCACCACGGGGCGCAAGGAACACCGGGGAGCTGTTTTTT
CASSPRGARNTGELFF
>NA|TRBJ1-5|NA|TRBV5-6
TGTGCCAGCAGCTTAAGGGGGACGACTCAGCCCCAGCATTTT
CASSLRGTTQPQHF
>once|TRBJ1-5|NA|TRBV19
TGTGCCAGTAGTAGGTCCCAGGATAGCAATCAGCCCCAGCATTTT
CASSRSQDSNQPQHF
>NA|TRBJ2-3|TRBD2|TRBV29-1
TGCAGCGTTGCATTCCTAGCGGGGCGCACAGATACGCAGTATTTT
CSVAFLAGRTDTQYF
>NA|TRBJ1-1|NA|TRBV6-6
TGTGCCAGCAGTCCCGAAATGATCCTCACCCGGGAGGTTTTCTTT
CASSPEMILTREVFF
>NA|TRBJ1-1|NA|TRBV5-4
TGTGCCAGCAGCTTAGGCTCAGGGAAGAACACTGAAGCTTTCTTT
CASSLGSGKNTEAFF
>once|TRBJ1-2|TRBD1|TRBV6-1
TGTGCCAGCGCCTCAGGGGGCCCTTACTATGGCTACACCTTC
CASASGGPYYGYTF
>NA|TRBJ2-3|TRBD1|TRBV11-1
TGTGCCAGCAGCTCCCGGGACAGGGGCACAGATACGCAGTATTTT
CASSSRDRGTDTQYF
>NA|TRBJ2-1|TRBD2|TRBV9
TGTGCCAGCAGCGGCGGGGGGGCGCCCTACAATGAGCAGTTCTTC
CASSGGGAPYNEQFF
>NA|TRBJ1-1|NA|TRBV29-1
TGCAGCGTTGGCAGTGTGAACACTGAAGCTTTCTTT
CSVGSVNTEAFF
>NA|TRBJ1-1|NA|TRBV5-8
TGTGCCAGCAGCTTGCACAAGGCTTTCTTT
CASSLHKAFF
>NA|TRBJ1-6|TRBD1|TRBV30
TGTGCCTGGACCCGGACAGGGAATTCACCCCTCCACTTT
CAWTRTGNSPLHF
>NA|TRBJ1-5|NA|TRBV19
TGTGCCAGTAGTACCCTTGGAGGGGCCTATAGCAATCAGCCCCAGCATTTT
CASSTLGGAYSNQPQHF
>NA|TRBJ2-2|NA|TRBV4-2
TGTGCCAGCAGCCAAAGACAGAGGAACACCGGGGAGCTGTTTTTT
CASSQRQRNTGELFF
>NA|TRBJ2-1|TRBD2|TRBV2
TGCACTAGTGAGAGCGGGGGGCCATACAATGAGCAGTTCTTC
CTSESGGPYNEQFF
>NA|TRBJ2-7|TRBD1|TRBV11-2
TGTGCCAGCAGCTTACAGTTTGGGACAGACACCTCCTACGAGCAGTACTTC
CASSLQFGTDTSYEQYF
>NA|TRBJ2-1|TRBD1|TRBV6-5
TGTGCCAGCAGACCGACGACAGGGAGCAATGAGCAGTTCTTC
CASRPTTGSNEQFF
>once|TRBJ2-1|NA|TRBV10-2
TGCGCCAGCAGTGAGGGCGGATACAATGAGCAGTTCTTC
CASSEGGYNEQFF
>NA|TRBJ2-6|TRBD1|TRBV4-1
TGCGCCAGCAGCCAAGGCCCCTATCGGACAGGGAGATACTCTGGGGCCAACGTCCTGACTTTC
CASSQGPYRTGRYSGANVLTF
>NA|TRBJ2-3|NA|TRBV6-4
TGTGCCAGCAGTGAAGGGGCCGTTACCACAGATACGCAGTATTTT
CASSEGAVTTDTQYF